This TCR beta chain is drawn from a study of OX40 agonist ivuxolimab in advanced cancers. Study context: Every 2 weeks, patients got intravenous ivuxolimab at one of six dose levels (0.01-10 mg/kg). Partial responses were observed in three patients, of whom one had hepatocellular carcinoma and two had cutaneous melanoma.

Concerning this clone: The antigen is not known.

Sampling of blood occurred at baseline, cycle 4 day 1, and cycle 7 day 1. CDR1 is SQVTM and CDR2 is ANQGSEA in the germline V gene. Trimming removed 4 bases from V and 2 bases from J, with 15 bases in between. The CDR3 is 14 amino acids. The table came from immunoSEQ multiplex PCR; TCRdb's copy has only in-frame clones and leaves some out. The sample has 43,000 or so clones; about 88% are singletons. Study-wide points: At doses 0.1 to 3.0 mg/kg, CD4+ and CD8+ clones expanded.

The source of this sequence is an adult with an advanced solid tumor such as melanoma, head and neck, liver or kidney cancer. This sequence joins TRBV29-1 and TRBJ2-7; tentative D call: TRBD1 (7 bases). Sequenced here: CD4+ or CD8+ T cells sorted from blood, sampled in a trial of the OX40 agonist ivuxolimab. CDR3: CSVGRQGGAYEQYF. CDR3 bases: TGCAGCGTTGGGAGACAGGGAGGAGCCTACGAGCAGTACTTC.